This TCR beta chain was captured in a study of T cells after somatic rescue of genetic block. Deletions cut 0 bases from V and 4 bases from J, with 9 bases between. This CDR3 has 14 amino acids. The germline CDR1 and CDR2 sequences are GTSNPN and SVGIG (reference sequence). Sequencing used immunoSEQ multiplex PCR; TCRdb keeps in-frame clones, though not all of them. Counted here are 9,000 to 10,000 clones, 70% to 85% occurring once; the ten biggest clones make up 22%. V usage is TRBV30 and J usage is TRBJ1-4, with unresolved D. Sequencing was carried out using peripheral blood mononuclear cells (PBMCs). The sequence was collected from a boy aged 10-17 years. The CDR3 bases are TGTGCCTGGAGTGTTGACATCTATAATGAAAAACTGTTTTTT. This sequence encodes CAWSVDIYNEKLFF.